This record covers a single TCR beta chain. Method: immunoSEQ multiplex PCR; TCRdb's copy keeps in-frame clones and lacks some. The sample lists 200,000 to 300,000 clones, around 90% occurring once. Cohort placement rested on clinical history that participants reported themselves. A PCR-confirmed or clinician-diagnosed COVID-19 case had contacted exposed participants within 2 weeks of entry. V lost 4 bases, J lost 0 bases, and 8 bases lay in between. This CDR3 has 13 residues. CDR1 is SGHDT and CDR2 is YYEEEE in the germline V gene. The sample belongs to a study of blood T cell repertoires in COVID-19. Study summary: PBMCs, B-cell-depleted T cells, or T cells were the source of the cDNA or gDNA that made up the material.

The material sequenced was PBMCs or T cells enriched from blood (not recorded which). The clonotype was recovered from a man aged 45-60 years who had been exposed to COVID-19. The V call is TRBV5-6, the J call TRBJ2-7, with D perhaps TRBD2 (5 bases). The DNA of the CDR3 is TGTGCCAGCAGCCGGAGGAGCTCCTACGAGCAGTACTTC. Its protein is CASSRRSSYEQYF.